This entry describes one TCR beta chain. Its antigen is not identified. Building the TCR beta libraries relied on iRepertoire HTBI primers, and CDR3 regions underwent Arm-PCR. TCRdb analysed the multiplex PCR reads with MiXCR anew, one entry per CDR3 protein. The sample includes more than 300,000 distinct CDR3 sequences, 15% to 20% of them seen just once. The time point is: newly diagnosed GD, antithyroid drugs for less than 3 months. The TCR library was prepared using RNA isolated from PBMCs. Doctors identified Graves' disease using the American Thyroid Association guidelines. This sample was taken from a study of regulatory T cells in long-lasting Graves disease. Findings of the study overall: Exclusively peripheral blood, rather than thyroid tissue, was studied.

Trimming removed 5 bases from V and 0 bases from J; junction bases left unmatched: 9. The CDR3 is 15 amino acids. Per the germline V gene, CDR1 is SQVTM and CDR2 is ANQGSEA. The same data also went into a second study, on T cells in Graves' hyperthyroidism and ophthalmopathy. This second study says: HTBI primers drove first-round RT-PCR of the TCR CDR3.

Sequences were derived from peripheral blood mononuclear cells (PBMCs), sampled at new diagnosis, from a patient treated with antithyroid drugs. The clonotype originates from a woman aged 18-30 years with Graves disease. The V call is TRBV29-1, the J call TRBJ1-1; 7 positions agree with TRBD1. In nucleotides, the CDR3 is TGCAGCGTTCACGGGTTTGACAGGGTGAACACTGAAGCTTTCTTT. Residues: CSVHGFDRVNTEAFF. Together with reference TRBV29-1 and TRBJ1-1, the CDR3 gives the full variable domain: SAVISQKPSRDICQRGTSLTIQCQVDSQVTMMFWYRQQPGQSLTLIATANQGSEATYESGFVIDKFPISRPNLTFSTLTVSNMSPEDSSIYLCSVHGFDRVNTEAFFGQGTRLTVV.